These 3 T cell receptor beta chains came from one sample sequenced in a study of shared clonotypes between healthy human individuals. Sequencing was performed with immunoSEQ multiplex PCR; in TCRdb, only in-frame clones are kept and a portion is missing. The sample includes over a million clones, 75% to 80% of them seen just once. The sequenced sample was memory CD4+ T cells from PBMCs. Subset meaning: CD45RA-negative fraction. These receptors originate from a man aged 18-30 years in good health. Some clones in this sample may be carry-over from other donors' samples.

The chain is built from TRBV5-1 and TRBJ2-1, with D possibly matching TRBD1 (5 bases). With 3 bases removed from V and 8 bases from J, the gap between germline ends came to 12 bases. Germline V lookup: CDR1 SGHRS, CDR2 YFSETQ. CDR3 length: 13 amino acids. This chain's CDR3 is CASSSRQSDEQFF. The CDR3 bases are TGCGCCAGCAGCTCGAGACAGAGCGATGAGCAGTTCTTC.

The V and J genes are TRBV5-1 and TRBJ2-1; tentatively, D is TRBD2 (6 bases). With 3 bases removed from V and 7 bases from J, the gap between germline ends came to 14 bases. Per the germline V gene, CDR1 is SGHRS and CDR2 is YFSETQ. The CDR3 totals 14 residues. CDR3: CASSSGELGNEQFF. CDR3 nucleotides: TGCGCCAGCAGCTCGGGAGAGCTAGGGAATGAGCAGTTCTTC.

With respect to this clone: Additional DNA sequences in this sample encode the identical CDR3. V gene TRBV28 combines with J gene TRBJ1-2; D remains unclear. The V gene's germline CDR1 is MDHEN and CDR2 SYDVKM. The V end was cut by 3 bases, the J end by 5 bases, with 7 bases between. The CDR3 covers 12 residues. The chain's CDR3 is CASSLAEYGYTF. The CDR3 nucleotides are TGTGCCAGCAGTTTGGCCGAATATGGCTACACCTTC.